Listed below are T cell receptor beta chains from one sample, sequenced in a study of T cell responses to AZD1222 COVID-19 vaccine. TCRdb's table, derived via immunoSEQ multiplex PCR, lists solely in-frame clones and lacks some. The sample comprises some 110,000 clones, 92% of which are singletons, and around 1.7% rests with the top ten. The input for sequencing was peripheral blood, taken on day 0 of AZD1222 vaccination. These receptors came from an adult in good health. The CDR3 runs from the conserved cysteine through the conserved F or W. The order of the fields is V gene, clone size, J gene, D gene, CDR3 DNA, CDR3 protein. D genes are given only for firm matches. Expanded clones are given a class, and other clones once, few, many or no size at all.

TRBV11-3	-	TRBJ2-1	TRBD1	TGTGCCAGCAGCCCCGGACAGGGATCCTTTAAAGATGAGCAGTTCTTC	CASSPGQGSFKDEQFF
TRBV6-5	-	TRBJ2-2	TRBD2	TGTGCCAGCAGTTATTATGGCGGGGGGGCGATCGGGGAGCTGTTTTTT	CASSYYGGGAIGELFF
TRBV5-1	-	TRBJ2-7	-	TGCGCCAGCAGCCGAGATTACGAGCAGTACTTC	CASSRDYEQYF
TRBV2	-	TRBJ1-2	TRBD1	TGTGCCAGCAGTGTTCGGACAGGGGTAGCTAACTATGGCTACACCTTC	CASSVRTGVANYGYTF
TRBV6-5	few	TRBJ1-2	-	TGTGCCAGCAGTTACCCCGGGAGCCGGGGCTACACCTTC	CASSYPGSRGYTF
TRBV11-2	-	TRBJ1-2	-	TGTGCCAGCAGCTTAGTAGGGGCAGACTATGGCTACACCTTC	CASSLVGADYGYTF
TRBV7-3	-	TRBJ1-3	TRBD1	TGTGCCAGCAGTCGGACAGGAACGGGAAACACCATATATTTT	CASSRTGTGNTIYF
TRBV7-9	-	TRBJ2-1	-	TGTGCCAGCAGCTTAGGAGGGAGCCTCTACAATGAGCAGTTCTTC	CASSLGGSLYNEQFF
TRBV28	-	TRBJ1-3	-	TGTGCCAGCAGTTTATGGTCAGGGACTGGCGGCACCATATATTTT	CASSLWSGTGGTIYF
TRBV11-3	-	TRBJ1-1	TRBD1	TGTGCCAGCAGCCAGTGGACAGGGAGAGCAAGGAACACTGAAGCTTTCTTT	CASSQWTGRARNTEAFF